Below are 4 T cell receptor beta chains sequenced from a single sample in a study of PD-L1 blockade in urothelial cancer. Clones were read by immunoSEQ multiplex PCR, and TCRdb kept only the in-frame ones, dropping some. The sample lists tens of thousands of clones; around nine tenths were seen once. Time point indicated: peripheral blood 6 weeks after treatment start. The material sequenced was PBMCs, taken around atezolizumab (anti-PD-L1) treatment. The receptors originated from a woman aged 60 to 75 with urothelial cancer.

V usage is TRBV7-2 and J usage is TRBJ1-1; unclear D gene. CDR3 length: 13 residues. V was clipped by 1 base and J by 7 bases, with 10 bases between them. Germline loops: CDR1 SGHTA, CDR2 FQGNSA. The CDR3 nucleotides read TGTGCCAGCAGCTTAGTAGCCGGATATGAAGCTTTCTTT. The encoded protein is CASSLVAGYEAFF.

The rearrangement joins TRBV10-3 to TRBJ2-7; no clear D. The V and J ends lost 3 bases and 3 bases respectively, with 3 bases between them. The CDR3 spans 11 residues. The germline V gene encodes CDR1 ENHRY and CDR2 SYGVKD. This CDR3 is CAISDYYEQYF. The CDR3, as DNA: TGTGCCATCAGTGATTACTACGAGCAGTACTTC.

V gene TRBV6-5 combines with J gene TRBJ2-5; 13 nucleotides align to TRBD2. Germline V gives CDR1 MNHEY, CDR2 SVGAGI. V was clipped by 1 base and J by 5 bases; unmatched bases: 4. The CDR3 length is 16 residues. The CDR3: CASSYLGTSGMETQYF. Written as DNA, the CDR3 is TGTGCCAGCAGTTACTTAGGGACTAGCGGGATGGAGACCCAGTACTTC.

V is TRBV28 and J is TRBJ2-1; D unclear. CDR1 and CDR2 from the germline V gene are MDHEN and SYDVKM. The CDR3 runs to 14 residues. The ends were cut back, 10 bases at V and 1 base at J, with 14 bases in the middle. The CDR3 coding sequence is TGTGCCACTAAAGAGTCTTTGTCCTACAATGAGCAGTTCTTC. Translating it yields CATKESLSYNEQFF.